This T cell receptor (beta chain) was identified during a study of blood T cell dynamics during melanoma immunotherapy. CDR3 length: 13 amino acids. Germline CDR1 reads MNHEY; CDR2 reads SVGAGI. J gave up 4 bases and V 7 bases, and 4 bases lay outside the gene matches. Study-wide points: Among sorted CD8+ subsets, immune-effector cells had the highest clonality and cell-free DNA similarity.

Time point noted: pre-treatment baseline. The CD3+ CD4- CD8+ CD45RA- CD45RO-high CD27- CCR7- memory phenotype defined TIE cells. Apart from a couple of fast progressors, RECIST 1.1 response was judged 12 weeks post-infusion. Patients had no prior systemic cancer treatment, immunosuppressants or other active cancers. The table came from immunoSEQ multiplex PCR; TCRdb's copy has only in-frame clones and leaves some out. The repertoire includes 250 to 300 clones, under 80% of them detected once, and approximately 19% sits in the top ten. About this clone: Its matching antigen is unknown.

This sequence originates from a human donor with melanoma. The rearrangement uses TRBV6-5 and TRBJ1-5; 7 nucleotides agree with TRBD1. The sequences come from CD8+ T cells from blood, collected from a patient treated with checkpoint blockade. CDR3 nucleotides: TGTGCCAGCACAGGGGGTGCAAATCAGCCCCAGCATTTT. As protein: CASTGGANQPQHF.